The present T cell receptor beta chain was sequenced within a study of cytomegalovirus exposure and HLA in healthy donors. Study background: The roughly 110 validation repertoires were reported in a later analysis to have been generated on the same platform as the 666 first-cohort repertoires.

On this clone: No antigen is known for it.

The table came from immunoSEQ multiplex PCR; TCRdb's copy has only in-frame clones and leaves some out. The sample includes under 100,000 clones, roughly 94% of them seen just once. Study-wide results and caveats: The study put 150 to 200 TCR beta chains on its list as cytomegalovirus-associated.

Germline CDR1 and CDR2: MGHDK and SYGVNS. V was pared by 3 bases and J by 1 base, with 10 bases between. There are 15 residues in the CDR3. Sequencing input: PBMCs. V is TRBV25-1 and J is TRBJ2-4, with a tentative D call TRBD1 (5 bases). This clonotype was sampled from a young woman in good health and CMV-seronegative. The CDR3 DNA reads TGTGCCAGCAGTGATGCAGGGCGGGCCAAAAACATTCAGTACTTC. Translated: CASSDAGRAKNIQYF.